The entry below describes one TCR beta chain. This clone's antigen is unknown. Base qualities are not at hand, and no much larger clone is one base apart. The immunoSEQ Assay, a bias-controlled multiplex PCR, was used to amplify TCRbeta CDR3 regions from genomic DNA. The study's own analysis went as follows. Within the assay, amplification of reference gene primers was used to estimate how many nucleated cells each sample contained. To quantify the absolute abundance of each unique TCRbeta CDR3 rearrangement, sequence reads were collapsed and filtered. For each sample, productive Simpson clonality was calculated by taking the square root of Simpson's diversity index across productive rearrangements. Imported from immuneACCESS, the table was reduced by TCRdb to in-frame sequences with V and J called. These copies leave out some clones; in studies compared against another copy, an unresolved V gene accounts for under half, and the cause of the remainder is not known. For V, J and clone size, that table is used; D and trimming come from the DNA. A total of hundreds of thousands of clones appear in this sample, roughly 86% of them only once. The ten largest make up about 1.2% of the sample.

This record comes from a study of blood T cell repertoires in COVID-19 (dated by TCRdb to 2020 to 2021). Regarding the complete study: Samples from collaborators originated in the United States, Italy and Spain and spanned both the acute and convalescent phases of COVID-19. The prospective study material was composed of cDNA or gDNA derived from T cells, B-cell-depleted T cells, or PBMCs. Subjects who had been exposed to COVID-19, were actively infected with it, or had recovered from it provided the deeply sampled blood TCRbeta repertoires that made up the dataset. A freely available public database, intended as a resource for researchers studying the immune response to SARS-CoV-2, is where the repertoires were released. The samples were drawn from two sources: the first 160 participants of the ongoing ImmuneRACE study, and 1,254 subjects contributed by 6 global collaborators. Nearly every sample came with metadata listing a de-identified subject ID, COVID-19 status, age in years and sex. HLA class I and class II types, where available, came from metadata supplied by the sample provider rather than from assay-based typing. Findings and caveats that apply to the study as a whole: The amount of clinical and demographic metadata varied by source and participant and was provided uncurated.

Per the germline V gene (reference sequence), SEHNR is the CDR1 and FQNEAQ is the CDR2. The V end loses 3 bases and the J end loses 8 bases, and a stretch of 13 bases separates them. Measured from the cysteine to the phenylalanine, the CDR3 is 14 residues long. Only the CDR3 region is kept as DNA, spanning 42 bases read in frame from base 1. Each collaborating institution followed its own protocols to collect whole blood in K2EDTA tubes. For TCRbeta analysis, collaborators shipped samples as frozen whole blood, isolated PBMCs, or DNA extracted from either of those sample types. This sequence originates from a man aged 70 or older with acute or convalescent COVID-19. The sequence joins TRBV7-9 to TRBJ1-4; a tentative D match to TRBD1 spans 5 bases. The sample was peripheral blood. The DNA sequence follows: TGTGCCAGCAGCTTGGACGGGGGTAGGGAAAAACTGTTTTTT. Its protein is CASSLDGGREKLFF.